The 11 T cell receptor beta chains below all came from one sample that was sequenced in a study of T cells in Graves' hyperthyroidism and ophthalmopathy. Regions amplified from RNA transcripts were the TCR beta CDR3 regions. A set of HTBI primers served as the primers for a first-round RT-PCR of the TCR CDR3. TCRdb reprocessed the multiplex PCR reads via MiXCR and lists one record per CDR3 protein. The profile shows roughly 420,000 distinct CDR3 sequences, roughly an eighth of them singletons. The sample was blood. The receptors come from a woman between 18 and 30 years old with Graves' hyperthyroidism.

This clonotype was observed many times. The chain carries TRBV12-3 or TRBV12-4 and TRBJ2-3, with no clear D. Trimming left V 1 base short and J 2 bases short, with 7 bases between. The CDR3 is 14 residues long. The CDR3 DNA reads as TGTGCCAGCAGTTTAGTGTCAACCACAGATACGCAGTATTTT. This translates into CASSLVSTTDTQYF.

The V gene is TRBV10-3, the J gene TRBJ2-1; TRBD1 is a possible D gene (8 bases). CDR3 length: 14 amino acids. The germline CDR1 and CDR2 sequences are ENHRY and SYGVKD. CDR3 in amino acids: CAHRGGGSYNEQFF. The CDR3 bases are TGTGCGCACAGGGGGGGAGGCTCCTACAATGAGCAGTTCTTC.

This clonotype was observed many times. V and J are TRBV3-1 and TRBJ1-1; D gene ambiguous. CDR1 is LGHDT, CDR2 YNNKEL, per germline (reference sequence). The V end lost 3 bases, the J end lost 1 base, and 9 bases lay between the germline ends. This CDR3 region has 14 residues. The CDR3: CASSHYGENTEAFF. The CDR3 bases are TGTGCCAGCAGCCACTACGGGGAGAACACTGAAGCTTTCTTT.

This clonotype was seen repeatedly, ten times or more. The chain couples TRBV2 to TRBJ2-1, with 8 positions matching TRBD2. V dropped 4 bases and J dropped 5; count of bases not matched to a gene: 7. The CDR3 extends over 15 amino acids. Per germline, CDR1 SNHLY and CDR2 FYNNEI. The CDR3 loop reads CASSVTLAANNEQFF. CDR3 DNA sequence: TGTGCCAGCAGTGTTACACTAGCGGCCAACAATGAGCAGTTCTTC.

This clonotype was seen more than once but under ten times. The chain is built from TRBV7-8 and TRBJ1-2, with TRBD1 as a possible D gene (5 bases). Germline assignment: CDR1 SGHVS and CDR2 FQNEAQ. CDR3 length equals 14 residues. The V end was cut by 1 base, the J end by 9 bases, with 15 bases between. CDR3 sequence (DNA): TGTGCCAGCAGCTTAGAGCGACAGCCCATGCGCTACACCTTC. It codes for CASSLERQPMRYTF.

This clonotype showed up many times. The rearrangement joins TRBV5-8 to TRBJ1-5, with 10 bases matching TRBD1. V lost 2 bases, J lost 2 bases, and 4 bases stayed unmatched. The V gene's germline CDR1 is SGHTS and CDR2 YDEGEE. The CDR3 spans 16 residues. The CDR3 nucleotides are TGTGCCAGCAGCTTCGGGACAGGGGTAGGCAATCAGCCCCAGCATTTT. Protein: CASSFGTGVGNQPQHF.

This clonotype was picked up many times. The rearrangement uses TRBV28 and TRBJ2-1; D is unresolved. The CDR3 covers 15 residues. Per germline, CDR1 MDHEN and CDR2 SYDVKM. Trimming pared 5 bases from V and 0 bases from J, leaving 11 bases between. The CDR3 here is CASSPRSSSYNEQFF. The CDR3 DNA reads TGTGCCAGCAGTCCCCGTTCTAGCTCCTACAATGAGCAGTTCTTC. The whole variable domain, filled in from reference TRBV28 and TRBJ2-1, reads DVKVTQSSRYLVKRTGEKVFLECVQDMDHENMFWYRQDPGLGLRLIYFSYDVKMKEKGDIPEGYSVSREKKERFSLILESASTNQTSMYLCASSPRSSSYNEQFFGPGTRLTVL.

Ten or more counts support this clonotype. The chain uses TRBV20-1 and TRBJ2-3, with 9 positions matching TRBD2. This CDR3 has 14 amino acids. V was clipped by 6 bases and J by 4 bases; unmatched bases: 8. Germline-derived CDR1 and CDR2 are DFQATT and SNEGSKA (reference sequence). The CDR3 protein is CSAKRAGGSDTQYF. CDR3 in DNA: TGCAGTGCAAAGCGTGCGGGAGGGTCAGATACGCAGTATTTT.

This clonotype has a count of ten or more. The chain uses TRBV12-3 or TRBV12-4 and TRBJ1-3, with unresolved D. CDR3 length: 14 residues. Deletions cut 3 bases from V and 0 bases from J, with 6 bases between. In DNA form, the CDR3 reads TGTGCCAGCAGTTTCGCGAGCTCTGGAAACACCATATATTTT. It specifies CASSFASSGNTIYF.

CDR3 sequence (DNA): TGCGCCAGCAGCTTGGCCCAGGGGAAGACCCAGTACTTC. Encoded protein: CASSLAQGKTQYF. V and J are TRBV5-1 and TRBJ2-5, with D perhaps TRBD1 (6 bases). V was shortened by 0 bases and J by 6 bases, with 9 bases between the two germline ends. Per the germline V gene, CDR1 is SGHRS and CDR2 is YFSETQ. The CDR3 consists of 13 residues.

This clonotype occurred many times. The CDR3 protein is CAWTGQSNSPLHF. The CDR3 region has the DNA TGTGCCTGGACGGGACAGTCTAATTCACCCCTCCACTTT. J is TRBJ1-6 and V is TRBV30, with 7 bases that match TRBD1. There are 13 residues in the CDR3. Germline V gene data show CDR1 as GTSNPN and CDR2 as SVGIG (reference sequence). J was trimmed by 6 bases and V by 4 bases; bases with no gene match: 3.